This paragraph reports one TCR beta chain. Produced via immunoSEQ multiplex PCR; TCRdb's table is partial and in-frame only. This sample has roughly 310,000 clones, with almost 90% found just once. These data are taken from a study of blood T cell repertoires in COVID-19. Overall study context: Sites across the United States, Italy and Spain contributed samples from acute and convalescent COVID-19. In each case, the material was cDNA or gDNA derived from T cells, B-cell-depleted T cells, or PBMCs.

Enrolled during active infection, Seattle patients were then followed longitudinally. Material: peripheral blood. The sequence derives from a woman in her 30s with COVID-19, enrolled during active disease.

The chain's CDR3 is CASSPDRDLIEQFF. DNA for the CDR3: TGTGCCAGTAGCCCGGACAGGGACCTTATAGAGCAGTTCTTC. The chain has TRBV19 and TRBJ2-1; 8 nucleotides line up with TRBD1. The ends lost 6 bases at V and 10 bases at J; junction bases unmatched: 11. The germline V gene encodes CDR1 LNHDA and CDR2 SQIVND (reference sequence). This CDR3 region has 14 residues. Based on the CDR3 plus reference TRBV19 and TRBJ2-1, the full variable domain is DGGITQSPKYLFRKEGQNVTLSCEQNLNHDAMYWYRQDPGQGLRLIYYSQIVNDFQKGDIAEGYSVSREKKESFPLTVTSAQKNPTAFYLCASSPDRDLIEQFFGPGTRLTVL.